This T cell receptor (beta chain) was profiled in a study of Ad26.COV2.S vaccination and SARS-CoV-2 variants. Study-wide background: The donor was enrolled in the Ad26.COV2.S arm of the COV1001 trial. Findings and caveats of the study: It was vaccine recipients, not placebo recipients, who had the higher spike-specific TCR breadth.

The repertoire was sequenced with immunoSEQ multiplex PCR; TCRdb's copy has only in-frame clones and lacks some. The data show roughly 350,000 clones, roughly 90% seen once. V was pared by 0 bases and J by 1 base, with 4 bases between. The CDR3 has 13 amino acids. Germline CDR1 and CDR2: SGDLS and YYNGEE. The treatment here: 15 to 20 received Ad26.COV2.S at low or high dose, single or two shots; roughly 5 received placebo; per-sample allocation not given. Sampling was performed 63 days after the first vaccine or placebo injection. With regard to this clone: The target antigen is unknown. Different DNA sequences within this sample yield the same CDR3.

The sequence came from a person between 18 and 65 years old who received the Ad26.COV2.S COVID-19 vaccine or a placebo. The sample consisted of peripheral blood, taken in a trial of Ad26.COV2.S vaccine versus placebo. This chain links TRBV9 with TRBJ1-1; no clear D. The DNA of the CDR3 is TGTGCCAGCAGCGTAGATTGGAACACTGAAGCTTTCTTT. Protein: CASSVDWNTEAFF. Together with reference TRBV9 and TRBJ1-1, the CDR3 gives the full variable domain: DSGVTQTPKHLITATGQRVTLRCSPRSGDLSVYWYQQSLDQGLQFLIQYYNGEERAKGNILERFSAQQFPDLHSELNLSSLELGDSALYFCASSVDWNTEAFFGQGTRLTVV.